This T cell receptor (beta chain) is drawn from a study of OX40 agonist ivuxolimab in advanced cancers. The wider study: The eligibility criteria allowed prior anti-PD-1, anti-PD-L1 or anti-CTLA-4 therapy, and roughly 39% had some. Study conclusions and caveats: Partly responding patients at 0.1-3.0 mg/kg showed some of the smallest clonal expansion. Antigen targets of the expanded peripheral T cells went undetermined.

This table comes from immunoSEQ multiplex PCR, and its TCRdb copy is limited to in-frame clones, with some not included. The sample yields tens of thousands of clones, approximately 85% seen once. Points on this clone: Its antigen is unidentified.

This CDR3 is 12 amino acids long. V was clipped by 6 bases and J by 4 bases, with 8 bases between them. Germline values: CDR1 KGHSH, CDR2 LQKENI. The starting material was CD4+ or CD8+ T cells sorted from blood, obtained in a trial of the OX40 agonist ivuxolimab. The chain has TRBV18 and TRBJ2-3; the D is unclear. The TCR comes from an adult with an advanced solid tumor such as melanoma, head and neck, liver or kidney cancer. The CDR3, as DNA: TGTGCCAGCTCCTCCGAAGCAGATACGCAGTATTTT. As protein: CASSSEADTQYF.